This entry describes one T cell receptor beta chain. Its target is unknown. J lost 2 bases, V lost 3 bases, and 7 bases had no gene match. CDR3 length: 16 residues. The V gene's germline CDR1 is MNHEY and CDR2 SMNVEV (reference sequence). The data are from a study of regulatory T cells in long-lasting Graves disease. General study points: Sample size, which was small, may have reduced accuracy. When disease was persistent, TRBV28, TRBJ1-2 and TRBJ2-5 were the favored segments.

Stated time point: newly diagnosed GD, antithyroid drugs for less than 3 months. Extracted PBMC RNA gave rise to the TCR library. Combining iRepertoire HTBI primers with Arm-PCR of CDR3 regions, the authors built TCR beta libraries. MiXCR was run by TCRdb on the multiplex PCR reads, yielding one entry per CDR3 protein. The sample has 350,000 to 500,000 distinct CDR3 sequences, around 15% seen once. These data were also filed under a second study, of T cells in Graves' hyperthyroidism and ophthalmopathy. That source reports: Diagnosis rested on symptoms, serum thyroxine and TRAb, thyroid ultrasound, and orbital computed tomography. HTBI primers drove first-round RT-PCR of the TCR CDR3.

V and J are TRBV27 and TRBJ2-7, with TRBD2 matching 10 bases. The TCR was taken from a woman under 40 with Graves disease. Specimen: peripheral blood mononuclear cells (PBMCs), collected at new diagnosis, from a patient treated with antithyroid drugs. The CDR3 sequence: CASSLWGTSGAYEQYF. The DNA of the CDR3 is TGTGCCAGCAGTTTGTGGGGTACTAGCGGGGCCTACGAGCAGTACTTC.